This TCR beta chain was observed in a study of blood T cell repertoires in COVID-19. In the study overall: PBMCs, B-cell-depleted T cells, or T cells were the source of the cDNA or gDNA that made up the material.

CDR1 and CDR2 (germline): SGHTA, FQGTGA. CDR3 size: 15 residues. The V segment lost 5 bases and the J segment 5 bases; nucleotides outside the gene matches: 7. Repertoires were generated with immunoSEQ multiplex PCR, while TCRdb's copy carries only in-frame clones and drops some. The data contain 150,000 to 200,000 clones, approximately 90% of them singletons. Two negative PCRs, clearance, or symptom resolution were required of recovered Cohort 3 donors. The chain has TRBV7-3 and TRBJ2-5, with 11 positions matching TRBD2. Sample: PBMCs or T cells enriched from blood (not recorded which). This sequence originates from a woman between 50 and 59 years old who had recovered from COVID-19. The CDR3 spells CASSISGGARETQYF. CDR3 sequence (DNA): TGTGCCAGCAGCATTAGCGGGGGGGCCCGGGAGACCCAGTACTTC.